A selection of T cell receptor beta chains follows, all from one sample in a study of vaccination effects on CD4 cells after COVID-19. The repertoire was sequenced with immunoSEQ multiplex PCR; TCRdb's copy has only in-frame clones and lacks some. The sample contains approximately 76,000 clones, under 80% of which appear only once. Which antigens these TCRs recognize remains unknown. Sequencing used CD4+ T cells from PBMCs cultured with SARS-CoV-2 spike peptides, obtained before COVID-19 vaccination. The receptors come from a human donor who received a COVID-19 vaccine. Both conserved end residues are part of each CDR3. The D gene is left open where the match is weak. Not every row has a clone size; where given, it reads once, few, many or a size class.

size	V	J	D	CDR3	DNA
NA	TRBV7-9	TRBJ1-4	TRBD1	CASSKVGGWGEKLFF	TGTGCCAGCAGTAAAGTAGGGGGCTGGGGTGAAAAACTGTTTTTT
NA	TRBV28	TRBJ1-5	NA	CASIWGAVGSNQPQHF	TGTGCCAGCATTTGGGGGGCGGTGGGAAGCAATCAGCCCCAGCATTTT
few	TRBV5-5	TRBJ1-5	NA	CASSFSHNQPQHF	TGTGCCAGCAGCTTCAGTCACAATCAGCCCCAGCATTTT
NA	TRBV18	TRBJ1-3	TRBD1	CASSPTGPPGNTIYF	TGTGCCAGCTCGCCGACAGGGCCACCTGGAAACACCATATATTTT
few	TRBV5-4	TRBJ2-1	TRBD2	CASSTRGSSYNEQFF	TGTGCCAGCAGCACGCGGGGGAGCTCCTACAATGAGCAGTTCTTC
few	TRBV24-1	TRBJ1-2	TRBD1	CATSGDSPNYGYTF	TGTGCCACCAGTGGGGACAGTCCTAACTATGGCTACACCTTC
NA	TRBV5-8	TRBJ2-3	TRBD2	CASPLGLAGGQPESTDTQYF	TGTGCCAGCCCCCTGGGACTAGCGGGGGGCCAACCCGAATCCACAGATACGCAGTATTTT
once	TRBV7-9	TRBJ2-3	NA	CASSLAKAGDIDTQYF	TGTGCCAGCAGCTTAGCGAAGGCGGGGGACATAGATACGCAGTATTTT
NA	TRBV5-1	TRBJ1-4	TRBD1	CASRPGTGGEKLFF	TGCGCCAGCAGGCCCGGGACAGGGGGTGAAAAACTGTTTTTT
few	TRBV19	TRBJ1-6	NA	CASTPDRNSPLHF	TGTGCCAGTACTCCGGACAGAAATTCACCCCTCCACTTT
once	TRBV4-1	TRBJ2-5	NA	CASSQPLRPGSRETQYF	TGCGCCAGCAGCCAGCCACTAAGACCAGGGTCTCGGGAGACCCAGTACTTC
NA	TRBV7-3	TRBJ1-4	NA	CASSLNLDTSGTSITTNEKLFF	TGTGCCAGCAGCTTAAACTTGGACACGTCAGGAACCTCCATAACAACTAATGAAAAACTGTTTTTT
NA	TRBV5-1	TRBJ2-2	TRBD2	CASSPTSGGTNTGELFF	TGCGCCAGCAGCCCAACTAGCGGGGGGACTAACACCGGGGAGCTGTTTTTT